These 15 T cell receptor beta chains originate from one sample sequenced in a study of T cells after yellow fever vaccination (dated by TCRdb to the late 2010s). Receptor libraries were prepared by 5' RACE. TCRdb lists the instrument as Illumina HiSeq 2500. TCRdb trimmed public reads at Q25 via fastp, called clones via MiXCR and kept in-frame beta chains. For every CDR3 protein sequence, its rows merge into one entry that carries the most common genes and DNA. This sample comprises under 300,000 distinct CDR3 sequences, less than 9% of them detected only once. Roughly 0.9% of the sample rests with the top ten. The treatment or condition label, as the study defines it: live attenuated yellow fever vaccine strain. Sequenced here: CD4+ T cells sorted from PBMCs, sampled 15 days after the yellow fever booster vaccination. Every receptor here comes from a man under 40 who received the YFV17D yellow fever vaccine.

The chain's CDR3 is CAISGLADETQYF. The CDR3 DNA follows: TGTGCCATCAGCGGACTAGCCGATGAGACCCAGTACTTC. This sequence joins TRBV10-3 and TRBJ2-5, with 8 bases matching TRBD2. This CDR3 has 13 amino acids. V lost 6 bases, J lost 5 bases, and 5 bases stayed unmatched. CDR1 is ENHRY, CDR2 SYGVKD, per germline.

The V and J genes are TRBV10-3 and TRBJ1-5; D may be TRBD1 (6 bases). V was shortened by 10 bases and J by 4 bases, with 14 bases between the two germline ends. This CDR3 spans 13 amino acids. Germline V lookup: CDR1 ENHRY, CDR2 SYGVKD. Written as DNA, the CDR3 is TGTGCCACATGTGGACAGCTTAATCAGCCCCAGCATTTT. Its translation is CATCGQLNQPQHF.

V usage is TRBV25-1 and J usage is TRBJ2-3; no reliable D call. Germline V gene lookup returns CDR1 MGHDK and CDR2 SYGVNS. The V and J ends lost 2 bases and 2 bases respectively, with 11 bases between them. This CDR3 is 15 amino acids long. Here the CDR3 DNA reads TGTGCCAGCAGTGAAATTTCGAGTTACACAGATACGCAGTATTTT. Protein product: CASSEISSYTDTQYF.

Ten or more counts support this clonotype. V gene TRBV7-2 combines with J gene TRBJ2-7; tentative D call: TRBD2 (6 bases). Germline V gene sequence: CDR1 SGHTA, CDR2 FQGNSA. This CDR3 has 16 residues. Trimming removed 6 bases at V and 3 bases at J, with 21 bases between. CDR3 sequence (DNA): TGTGCCAGCAGTTCCCCTACCGGGACTCTAAACTACGAGCAGTACTTC. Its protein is CASSSPTGTLNYEQYF.

CDR3 amino acids: CASSPGTLGYTF. Here the CDR3 DNA reads TGTGCCAGCAGTCCCGGGACACTTGGCTACACCTTC. V gene TRBV6-5 combines with J gene TRBJ1-2, with D possibly being TRBD1 (6 bases). Trimming removed 5 bases at V and 7 bases at J, with 11 bases between. The germline CDR1 and CDR2 sequences are MNHEY and SVGAGI. This CDR3 is 12 amino acids long.

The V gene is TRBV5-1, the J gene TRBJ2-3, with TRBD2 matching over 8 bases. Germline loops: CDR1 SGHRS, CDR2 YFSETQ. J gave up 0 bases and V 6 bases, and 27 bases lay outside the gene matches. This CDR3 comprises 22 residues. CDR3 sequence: CASKSAPPGRGANQRSTDTQYF. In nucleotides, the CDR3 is TGCGCCAGCAAGAGTGCTCCTCCCGGGAGGGGCGCGAACCAACGTAGCACAGATACGCAGTATTTT.

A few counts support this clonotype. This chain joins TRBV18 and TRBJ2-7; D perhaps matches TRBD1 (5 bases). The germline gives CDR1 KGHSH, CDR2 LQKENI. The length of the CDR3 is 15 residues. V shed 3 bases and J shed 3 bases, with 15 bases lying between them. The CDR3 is CASSPTINRNYEQYF. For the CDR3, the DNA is TGTGCCAGCTCACCTACCATTAACAGGAACTACGAGCAGTACTTC.

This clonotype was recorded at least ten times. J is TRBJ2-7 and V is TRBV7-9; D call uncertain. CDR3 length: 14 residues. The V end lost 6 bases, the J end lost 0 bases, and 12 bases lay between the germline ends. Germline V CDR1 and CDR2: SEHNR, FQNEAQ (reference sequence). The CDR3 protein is CASSLSWVSYEQYF. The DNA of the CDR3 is TGTGCCAGCAGTTTAAGCTGGGTCTCCTACGAGCAGTACTTC.

CDR3 region: CSVENRMNTEAFF. Here the CDR3 DNA reads TGCAGCGTTGAGAACAGAATGAACACTGAAGCTTTCTTT. The chain recombines TRBV29-1 with TRBJ1-1; D is ambiguous. Germline CDR1 and CDR2: SQVTM and ANQGSEA. V was cut by 3 bases and J by 0 bases, with 8 bases left in between. This CDR3 has 13 amino acids.

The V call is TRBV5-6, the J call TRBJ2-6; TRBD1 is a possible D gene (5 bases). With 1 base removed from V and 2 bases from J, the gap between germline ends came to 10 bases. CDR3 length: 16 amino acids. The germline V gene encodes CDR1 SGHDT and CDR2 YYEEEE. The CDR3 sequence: CASSLSGSAGANVLTF. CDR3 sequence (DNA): TGTGCCAGCAGCTTGTCAGGGTCAGCTGGGGCCAACGTCCTGACTTTC.

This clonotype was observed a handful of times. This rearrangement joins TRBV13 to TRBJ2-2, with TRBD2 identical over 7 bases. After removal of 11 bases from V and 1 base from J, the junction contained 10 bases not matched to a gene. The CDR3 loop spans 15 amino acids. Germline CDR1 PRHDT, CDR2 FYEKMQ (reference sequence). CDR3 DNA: TGTGCCGCCTCCCGGGGCGGGGGGAACACCGGGGAGCTGTTTTTT. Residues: CAASRGGGNTGELFF.

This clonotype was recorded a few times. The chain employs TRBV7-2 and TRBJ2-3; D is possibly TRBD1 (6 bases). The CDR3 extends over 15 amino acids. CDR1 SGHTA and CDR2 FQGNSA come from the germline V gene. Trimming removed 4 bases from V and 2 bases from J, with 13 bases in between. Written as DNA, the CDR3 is TGTGCCAGCAGCTCCCAGCAGGGGTTCACAGATACGCAGTATTTT. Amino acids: CASSSQQGFTDTQYF. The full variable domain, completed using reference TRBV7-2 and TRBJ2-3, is GAGVSQSPSNKVTEKGKDVELRCDPISGHTALYWYRQSLGQGLEFLIYFQGNSAPDKSGLPSDRFSAERTGGSVSTLTIQRTQQEDSAVYLCASSSQQGFTDTQYFGPGTRLTVL.

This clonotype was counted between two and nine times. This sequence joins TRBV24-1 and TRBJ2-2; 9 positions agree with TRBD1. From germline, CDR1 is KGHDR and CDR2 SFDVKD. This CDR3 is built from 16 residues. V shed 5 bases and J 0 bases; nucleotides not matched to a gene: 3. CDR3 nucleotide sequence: TGTGCCACCAGTGCGGACAGGGGAGCGAACACCGGGGAGCTGTTTTTT. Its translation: CATSADRGANTGELFF.

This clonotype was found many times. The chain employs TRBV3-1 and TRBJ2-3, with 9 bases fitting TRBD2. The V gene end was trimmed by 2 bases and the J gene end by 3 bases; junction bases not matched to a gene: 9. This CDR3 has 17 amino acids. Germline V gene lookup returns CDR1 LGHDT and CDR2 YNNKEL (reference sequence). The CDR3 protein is CASSQIPRSGSTDTQYF. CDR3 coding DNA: TGTGCCAGCAGCCAAATCCCTCGTAGCGGGAGTACAGATACGCAGTATTTT.

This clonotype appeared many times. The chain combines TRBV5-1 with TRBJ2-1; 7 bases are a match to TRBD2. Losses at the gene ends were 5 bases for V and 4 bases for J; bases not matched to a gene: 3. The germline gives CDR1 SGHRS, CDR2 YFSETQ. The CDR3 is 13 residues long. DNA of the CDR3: TGCGCCAGCAGAACTAGCGAATACAATGAGCAGTTCTTC. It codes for CASRTSEYNEQFF.